Below are 30 T cell receptor beta chains sequenced from a single sample in a study of CD8+CD57+ T cells in acquired aplastic anemia. Genomic DNA, the template, was used for profiling of the TCR beta VDJ and CDR3. From the reads, TCRdb called clonotypes with MiXCR, one entry per CDR3 protein. The repertoire holds 300,000 or so distinct CDR3 sequences, 50% to 65% seen once, with under 1.5% in the top ten. Patients included in sequencing had previously demonstrated CD8+CD57+ cell expansion by flow cytometry. The sample consisted of sorted CD4+, CD8+, or CD8+CD57+ T cells (not recorded which) from PBMCs. Receptors originate from a human donor with aplastic anemia.

V and J are TRBV10-3 and TRBJ2-7; D remains unclear. Per germline, CDR1 ENHRY and CDR2 SYGVKD. The CDR3 sequence is 13 residues long. V was shortened by 6 bases and J by 0 bases, with 9 bases between the two germline ends. The CDR3 DNA reads as TGTGCCATCAGGGACCACAGCTCCTACGAGCAGTACTTC. This codes for CAIRDHSSYEQYF.

The rearrangement uses TRBV7-3 and TRBJ1-2, with a possible D match to TRBD1 (5 bases). The V gene lost 3 bases and the J gene lost 8 bases, with 16 bases spanning the gap. From germline, CDR1 is SGHTA and CDR2 FQGTGA. This CDR3 is 14 amino acids long. The CDR3 sequence is CASSFGTRGDGYTF. The CDR3 region has the DNA TGTGCCAGCAGCTTCGGGACCCGGGGGGACGGCTACACCTTC.

Ten or more counts support this clonotype. The V gene is TRBV3-1, the J gene TRBJ2-4, with D possibly TRBD2 on 7 matching bases. Trimming shortened V by 5 bases and J by 5 bases, and 16 bases separated the two germline ends. This CDR3 has 15 amino acids. Germline values: CDR1 LGHDT, CDR2 YNNKEL (reference sequence). In DNA form, the CDR3 reads TGTGCCAGCAGCATGGGGGGGGCGAGGCAAAACATTCAGTACTTC. It encodes CASSMGGARQNIQYF.

Only one count was recorded for this clonotype. The V gene is TRBV20-1, the J gene TRBJ2-3; D possibly matches TRBD1 or TRBD2 (5 bases each). This CDR3 comprises 14 residues. The germline V and J ends were trimmed by 5 bases and 9 bases, with 21 bases remaining between them. Per the germline V gene, CDR1 is DFQATT and CDR2 is SNEGSKA (reference sequence). The CDR3 spells CSALVPGRAVTQYF. The CDR3 coding sequence is TGCAGTGCTTTAGTACCGGGACGGGCAGTCACGCAGTATTTT.

The chain is built from TRBV6-5 and TRBJ1-1; TRBD1 might be the D (5 bases). CDR1 and CDR2 (germline): MNHEY, SVGAGI. V was cut by 2 bases and J by 4 bases, with 14 bases left in between. This CDR3 is 15 amino acids long. This chain's CDR3 is CASSYGRDFGTEAFF. The CDR3, as DNA: TGTGCCAGCAGTTACGGCCGGGACTTCGGCACTGAAGCTTTCTTT.

The rearrangement joins TRBV2 to TRBJ2-5, with 8 positions matching TRBD1. The CDR3 extends over 15 amino acids. The junction had 4 bases not matched to a gene; V was cut back by 4 bases and J by 0 bases. The V gene's germline CDR1 is SNHLY and CDR2 FYNNEI. The CDR3 DNA reads as TGTGCCAGCAGTGTGACAGGGGTCTACCAAGAGACCCAGTACTTC. This gives the protein CASSVTGVYQETQYF.

The chain is built from TRBV20-1 and TRBJ2-7; D might be TRBD2 (7 bases). V dropped 5 bases and J dropped 8 bases, with 13 bases sitting between them. The germline CDR1 and CDR2 sequences are DFQATT and SNEGSKA (reference sequence). The CDR3 is 11 amino acids. The CDR3: CSAGGAQKQYF. CDR3 DNA sequence: TGCAGTGCTGGGGGGGCGCAGAAGCAGTACTTC.

This clonotype appeared many times. V and J are TRBV7-3 and TRBJ2-3; 12 bases are shared with TRBD2. The trim removed 0 bases at V and 5 bases at J, leaving 6 bases unmatched. The CDR3 has 17 residues. The germline CDR1 and CDR2 sequences are SGHTA and FQGTGA. CDR3 coding DNA: TGTGCCAGCAGCTTAACGACACTAGCGGGGGGAAGAGATACGCAGTATTTT. Translating it yields CASSLTTLAGGRDTQYF.

The chain has TRBV12-3 or TRBV12-4 and TRBJ2-7, with D unresolved. This CDR3 region has 15 residues. Trimming cost V 6 bases and J 0 bases, with 15 bases left between them. In DNA form, the CDR3 reads TGTGCCAGCAGCGTAGATTTGGCCCGCTCCTACGAGCAGTACTTC. Its translation: CASSVDLARSYEQYF.

This clonotype was seen only a few times. V and J are TRBV5-1 and TRBJ2-7, with 14 bases lining up with TRBD2. There are 21 residues in the CDR3. V trimming: 4 bases; J trimming: 0 bases; junction bases outside the gene matches: 18. Per the germline V gene, CDR1 is SGHRS and CDR2 is YFSETQ. The CDR3 loop reads CASSVAKRTGLAGGSSYEQYF. CDR3 coding DNA: TGCGCCAGCAGCGTCGCCAAAAGAACCGGACTAGCGGGGGGTAGCTCCTACGAGCAGTACTTC.

The CDR3 DNA reads TGTGCCAGCAGCAGCCGGACAGGGGAGAGGAATGAGCAGTTCTTC. Translation gives CASSSRTGERNEQFF. This sequence joins TRBV7-8 and TRBJ2-1; 9 positions match TRBD1. The CDR3 is 15 amino acids. Germline V gene lookup returns CDR1 SGHVS and CDR2 FQNEAQ. The J segment lost 7 bases and the V segment lost 5 bases, leaving 9 bases of the junction unmatched.

This clonotype was found once. Sequence at one end of the junction differs from germline and may be a read error. This sequence joins TRBV10-1 and TRBJ2-7; 7 bases line up with TRBD1. CDR1 and CDR2 from the germline V gene are WNHNN and SYGVQD (reference sequence). The CDR3 runs 15 residues. For the CDR3, the DNA is TGTGCCATCAGTGGTTGGGGACAGAGCTCCTACGAGCAGTACTTC. Translating it yields CAISGWGQSSYEQYF.

This clonotype is a singleton in its sample. J is TRBJ1-1 and V is TRBV25-1; the D gene is possibly TRBD1 (5 bases). V gave up 1 base and J gave up 8 bases, with 14 bases separating them. The V gene's germline CDR1 is MGHDK and CDR2 SYGVNS. The CDR3 loop spans 14 amino acids. The CDR3 DNA sequence: TGTGCCAGCAGTGAATTAGGATTACAGGACGAAGCTTTCTTT. It is translated as CASSELGLQDEAFF.

This clonotype was seen ten or more times. The chain couples TRBV11-2 to TRBJ1-1; no reliable D call. From germline, CDR1 is SGHAT and CDR2 FQNNGV. Trimming pared 3 bases from V and 0 bases from J, leaving 14 bases between. There are 16 residues in the CDR3. CDR3 loop: CASSFGRVRVNTEAFF. CDR3 nucleotide sequence: TGTGCCAGCAGCTTTGGGCGGGTCCGTGTGAACACTGAAGCTTTCTTT.

The V call is TRBV13, the J call TRBJ1-2, with 8 bases identical to TRBD1. J lost 7 bases, V lost 5 bases, and 6 bases had no gene match. This CDR3 is built from 13 residues. The germline gives CDR1 PRHDT, CDR2 FYEKMQ (reference sequence). CDR3 protein: CASSTQGASGYTF. The CDR3 DNA reads as TGTGCCAGCAGCACTCAGGGGGCGAGTGGCTACACCTTC.

The V gene is TRBV19, the J gene TRBJ2-6; the D call may be TRBD1 or TRBD2 (6 bases each). The CDR3 extends over 16 amino acids. Germline V gene sequence: CDR1 LNHDA, CDR2 SQIVND (reference sequence). Trimming pared 5 bases from V and 1 base from J, leaving 12 bases between. CDR3 in DNA: TGTGCCAGTAGTGTCAGGGGAGGTTCTGGGGCCAACGTCCTGACTTTC. Encoded protein: CASSVRGGSGANVLTF.

The chain couples TRBV5-1 to TRBJ1-6; maybe TRBD1 (5 bases). The germline CDR1 and CDR2 sequences are SGHRS and YFSETQ. Trimming left V 3 bases short and J 7 bases short, with 17 bases between. CDR3 size: 16 residues. The CDR3 bases are TGCGCCAGCAGCTCCCTGGGAGGGGAAGGGAATTCACCCCTCCACTTT. The encoded protein is CASSSLGGEGNSPLHF.

This clonotype was picked up a small number of times. The chain couples TRBV2 to TRBJ1-5, with 8 bases lining up with TRBD1. The CDR3 totals 14 residues. In germline, CDR1 is SNHLY, CDR2 FYNNEI. With V trimmed by 8 bases and J by 5 bases, 8 bases remained unmatched. CDR3 sequence reads: CASSRLTGDQPQHF. DNA of the CDR3: TGTGCCAGCTCTCGACTGACAGGGGATCAGCCCCAGCATTTT.

The rearrangement uses TRBV19 and TRBJ2-6; D is ambiguous. Trimming stripped 3 bases from V and 4 bases from J, with 25 bases between. Germline CDR1 LNHDA, CDR2 SQIVND (reference sequence). The CDR3 covers 20 residues. The DNA of the CDR3 is TGTGCCAGTAGTATTGGCAGGCAAGAGACCCAGTACTTAGGGGCCAACGTCCTGACTTTC. This translates into CASSIGRQETQYLGANVLTF.

V usage is TRBV15 and J usage is TRBJ1-1, with D perhaps TRBD1 (6 bases). This CDR3 region has 15 residues. V shed 2 bases and J shed 2 bases, with 12 bases lying between them. Germline-derived CDR1 and CDR2 are LNHNV and YYDKDF (reference sequence). For the CDR3, the DNA is TGTGCCACCAGCAGATCCCACGGGACAAACACTGAAGCTTTCTTT. Its translation: CATSRSHGTNTEAFF.

The table lists this clonotype with a count of one. V and J are TRBV20-1 and TRBJ2-1; 10 nucleotides align to TRBD2. The CDR3 covers 18 residues. The trim removed 0 bases at V and 6 bases at J, leaving 14 bases unmatched. Germline V gene lookup returns CDR1 DFQATT and CDR2 SNEGSKA (reference sequence). The CDR3 region has the DNA TGCAGTGCTAGAGACCGATACCAACTAGCGGGGACGGGCAATGAGCAGTTCTTC. It encodes CSARDRYQLAGTGNEQFF.

The chain links TRBV7-3 to TRBJ2-5; D is perhaps TRBD1 or TRBD2 (5 bases each). Germline lookup yields CDR1 SGHTA and CDR2 FQGTGA. V was pared by 2 bases and J by 7 bases, with 14 bases between. CDR3 length: 14 amino acids. In nucleotides, the CDR3 is TGTGCCAGCAGCTTATCGGCGGGTCAGGGGACCCAGTACTTC. Translation gives CASSLSAGQGTQYF.

As for this clonotype: Given a much more abundant clone one base away, this may be a read error. The CDR3 carries no conserved terminal phenylalanine or tryptophan, so it likely arises from a read error. The genes are TRBV25-1 and TRBJ2-1; 9 bases line up with TRBD2. V shed 8 bases and J 2 bases; nucleotides not matched to a gene: 7. Germline CDR1 and CDR2: MGHDK and SYGVNS. The CDR3 spans 15 residues. The CDR3 sequence: CASSPPSGTYNEQFL. Here the CDR3 DNA reads TGTGCCAGCTCACCTCCTAGCGGGACCTACAATGAGCAGTTCCTC.

The chain carries TRBV5-4 and TRBJ1-1; 10 bases align to TRBD1. After removal of 5 bases from V and 6 bases from J, the junction contained 4 bases not matched to a gene. Germline-derived CDR1 and CDR2 are SGHNT and YYREEE (reference sequence). The length of the CDR3 is 13 residues. CDR3 loop: CASSLTGGAEAFF. CDR3 coding DNA: TGTGCCAGCAGTCTGACAGGGGGCGCTGAAGCTTTCTTT.

V usage is TRBV20-1 and J usage is TRBJ2-7, with 11 nucleotides matching TRBD1. Germline CDR1 DFQATT, CDR2 SNEGSKA (reference sequence). The CDR3 is 13 amino acids. J gave up 4 bases and V 6 bases, and 5 bases lay outside the gene matches. The CDR3, as DNA: TGCAGTGCCAAGGGACAGGGGGATTACGAGCAGTACTTC. It specifies CSAKGQGDYEQYF.

V gene TRBV20-1 combines with J gene TRBJ1-6; a weak D match, TRBD1 (5 bases). CDR1 is DFQATT and CDR2 is SNEGSKA in the germline V gene (reference sequence). The CDR3 runs to 14 residues. V was cut by 6 bases and J by 10 bases, with 19 bases left in between. CDR3 protein: CSASRDFGKSPLHF. The CDR3 nucleotides are TGCAGTGCCAGCCGGGACTTCGGAAAATCACCCCTCCACTTT.

About this clonotype: A much larger clone differs by one base, so this may be a read error. The chain is built from TRBV20-1 and TRBJ1-1; 10 bases map to TRBD1. The length of the CDR3 is 15 residues. Germline assignment: CDR1 DFQATT and CDR2 SNEGSKA (reference sequence). CDR3 coding DNA: TGCAGTGCTACCGACATGGACAGGGGGAACGCTGAAGCTTTCTTT. It is translated as CSATDMDRGNAEAFF.

This clonotype has a handful of counts. The V and J genes are TRBV25-1 and TRBJ2-3, with 12 bases that match TRBD2. V was clipped by 8 bases and J by 4 bases; unmatched bases: 13. Germline V gene lookup returns CDR1 MGHDK and CDR2 SYGVNS. This CDR3 has 17 amino acids. CDR3 sequence: CASGLQRSSGRADTQYF. Written as DNA, the CDR3 is TGTGCCAGCGGCCTACAGCGCTCTAGCGGGAGGGCAGATACGCAGTATTTT.

This clonotype was seen at least ten times. The genes are TRBV6-6 and TRBJ2-7; D not resolved. Germline CDR1 is MNHNY and CDR2 is SVGAGI (reference sequence). The V and J ends lost 6 bases and 5 bases respectively, with 11 bases between them. The CDR3 sequence is 12 residues long. This CDR3 reads CASSDSVNEQYF. The CDR3 nucleotides are TGTGCCAGCAGCGATTCCGTGAACGAGCAGTACTTC.

The V and J genes are TRBV20-1 and TRBJ1-5; TRBD1 matches at 7 bases. After removal of 3 bases from V and 4 bases from J, the junction contained 9 bases not matched to a gene. The CDR3 has 15 residues. The germline V gene has CDR1 DFQATT and CDR2 SNEGSKA (reference sequence). Here the CDR3 DNA reads TGCAGTGCTAGCAAAGGGGGCGAAGGAAATCAGCCCCAGCATTTT. Encoded protein: CSASKGGEGNQPQHF.